This is a list of T cell receptor beta chains from one sample in a study of molecular identifiers for immune sequencing clone quantification. MiXCR, run by TCRdb on the PCR reads, gives a single entry per CDR3 protein. Counted here are about half a million distinct CDR3 sequences, less than 30% occurring once; the ten biggest clones make up approximately 0.76%. Specimen: naive CD8+ T cells from blood, with Jurkat cell RNA spiked in. These receptors were collected from a human donor in good health. Some libraries in this study had Jurkat cell RNA spiked in. Each CDR3 is given with its conserved first and last residue. D genes are given only for firm matches. Only part of the rows carry a size: once, few, many, or a class if the clone is expanded.

V	D	size	J	DNA	CDR3
TRBV7-9	NA	few	TRBJ2-3	TGTGCCACCGACAGCAAATTAACTCGCACAGATACGCAGTATTTT	CATDSKLTRTDTQYF
TRBV5-6	TRBD2	many	TRBJ2-7	TGTGCCAGCAGCCTGGGGGTAGCGGGGATCCCGGTTGAGCAGTACTTC	CASSLGVAGIPVEQYF
TRBV10-3	NA	many	TRBJ1-1	TGTGCCACCATGGACAAAATGGGCACTGAAGCTTTCTTT	CATMDKMGTEAFF
TRBV10-3	NA	NA	TRBJ2-7	TGTGCCATCAGTGAGTACAGGATCTACGAGCAGTACTTC	CAISEYRIYEQYF
TRBV6-1	NA	few	TRBJ2-7	TGTGCCAGCAACGGAGGCTACTCGACCTACGAGCAGTACTTC	CASNGGYSTYEQYF
TRBV19	TRBD1	NA	TRBJ2-5	TGTGCCAGTAGTCTCCTAACAGGGGGCCAAGAGACCCAGTACTTC	CASSLLTGGQETQYF
TRBV28	NA	NA	TRBJ2-7	TGTGCCAGCAGCCCCACCCGTTACGGGCAGTACTTC	CASSPTRYGQYF
TRBV20-1	TRBD2	many	TRBJ2-1	TGCAGTGCTAGAGATCCTCTAGCGGGAGAGCGAGAGCAGTTCTTC	CSARDPLAGEREQFF
TRBV6-2/TRBV6-3	NA	many	TRBJ2-3	TGTGCCAGCAGTTACTCGATTGCCGATACGCAGTATTTT	CASSYSIADTQYF
TRBV19	TRBD1	NA	TRBJ2-7	TGTGCCAGTAGTACCGCCGGGACAGGGGCCTACGAGCAGTACTTC	CASSTAGTGAYEQYF
TRBV6-5	TRBD2	NA	TRBJ2-5	TGTGCCAGCAGTTCCCTAGGACTAGCGGGGAAGGAGACCCAGTACTTC	CASSSLGLAGKETQYF
TRBV6-2/TRBV6-3	NA	once	TRBJ2-2	TGTGCCAGCAGTGACACAGGGAAGGCCGGGGAGCTGTTTTTT	CASSDTGKAGELFF
TRBV25-1	NA	NA	TRBJ2-5	TGTGCCAGCTCGAGGGCGGACCAAGAGACCCAGTACTTC	CASSRADQETQYF
TRBV15	TRBD2	few	TRBJ2-7	TGTGCCACCAGCAGCGGGACTAGCGCCTCCTACGAGCAGTACTTC	CATSSGTSASYEQYF
TRBV4-1	NA	NA	TRBJ2-1	TGCGCCAGCAGCCAGGGAGATGAGCAGTTCTTC	CASSQGDEQFF
TRBV20-1	NA	many	TRBJ2-7	TGCAGTGCTAGGTTAGCGGCAGGCCCCTACGAGCAGTACTTC	CSARLAAGPYEQYF
TRBV4-2	NA	many	TRBJ2-7	TGTGCCAGCAGCCAAAATTCAGGGAGCCCCTACGAGCAGTACTTC	CASSQNSGSPYEQYF
TRBV4-3	NA	NA	TRBJ2-3	TGCGCCAGCAGCCAAGATTCGCCTGGCGGAACGGTGGGGCACACAGATACGCAGTATTTT	CASSQDSPGGTVGHTDTQYF
TRBV27	NA	NA	TRBJ1-3	TGTGCCAGCAGTTCGACCGGGACCCTAGGAAACACCACATATTTT	CASSSTGTLGNTTYF
TRBV4-3	NA	many	TRBJ2-2	TGCGCCAGCAGCCAAGGGGCCGCGAACACCGGGGAGCTGTTTTTT	CASSQGAANTGELFF
TRBV6-5	TRBD1	many	TRBJ2-6	TGTGCCAGCAGTCGGGGACAGGCTGGGGCCAACGTCCTGACTTTC	CASSRGQAGANVLTF
TRBV12-3/TRBV12-4	NA	NA	TRBJ1-1	TGTGTCAGCAGTTTACAGGGCGAAGCTTTCTTT	CVSSLQGEAFF
TRBV6-5	TRBD1	NA	TRBJ1-2	TGTGCCAGCACCACCGGGACAGCCTCCTCCACCTATGGCTACACCTTC	CASTTGTASSTYGYTF
TRBV5-5	NA	few	TRBJ2-5	TGTGCCAGCAGCTCCGCGGAAGCTCGACTAGGAATGTCAGAGACCCAGTACTTC	CASSSAEARLGMSETQYF
TRBV28	NA	many	TRBJ1-1	TGTGCCAGCAGTTTTAAGGGGACCACTGAAGCTTTCTTT	CASSFKGTTEAFF
TRBV2	NA	few	TRBJ1-6	TGTGCCAGCAGTGCGTTGCCGATTAATTCACCCCTCCACTTT	CASSALPINSPLHF
TRBV27	TRBD2	many	TRBJ2-1	TGTGCCAGCAGTTTAACTAGCGGGGGCTACAATGAGCAGTTCTTC	CASSLTSGGYNEQFF
TRBV30	NA	NA	TRBJ1-1	TGTGCCTGCACCCCCACCGGACAGCCGTTGAACACTGAAGCTTTCTTT	CACTPTGQPLNTEAFF
TRBV5-6	NA	NA	TRBJ1-1	TGTGCCGGCAGCTTGGGGTGGGTAGCCGAGAACACTGAAGCTTTCTTT	CAGSLGWVAENTEAFF
TRBV4-3	TRBD2	NA	TRBJ2-7	TGCGCCAGCAGCCAAGATTGGAGGGAGCCTAGCGGAGGCCACGAGCAGTACTTC	CASSQDWREPSGGHEQYF
TRBV20-1	NA	NA	TRBJ2-7	TGCAGTGCTAGAGGGGCAGTTTCCTCCTACGAGCAGTACTTC	CSARGAVSSYEQYF
TRBV6-1	NA	few	TRBJ2-1	TGTGCCAGCAGTGACGGGACGCTGGCCTACAATGAGCAGTTCTTC	CASSDGTLAYNEQFF
TRBV5-4	NA	many	TRBJ2-2	TGTGCCAGCAGCTCGACTAGTTATTCCACCGGGGAGCTGTTTTTT	CASSSTSYSTGELFF
TRBV29-1	TRBD2	NA	TRBJ2-7	TGCAGCGTTGTTCGACTAGCGGGGTCCTACGAGCAGTACTTC	CSVVRLAGSYEQYF
TRBV2	TRBD1	few	TRBJ1-1	TGTGCCAGCAGTGACCCCGGGACAGGGGGCACTGAAGCTTTCTTT	CASSDPGTGGTEAFF
TRBV13	NA	NA	TRBJ2-2	TGTGCCAGCAGCAGCCCCGACGAAACGAACACCGGGGAGCTGTTTTTT	CASSSPDETNTGELFF
TRBV29-1	NA	many	TRBJ2-2	TGCAGCGCCTTTTATCCCACCGGGGAGCTGTTTTTT	CSAFYPTGELFF
TRBV30	NA	NA	TRBJ2-3	TGTGCCTGGAGTTGGGGCGGGACTAGCACAGATACGCAGTATTTT	CAWSWGGTSTDTQYF
TRBV28	TRBD2	few	TRBJ2-3	TGTGCCAGCAGTTTAAATTCTGGGCTAGCGGGAGGGCCGGGGGATACGCAGTATTTT	CASSLNSGLAGGPGDTQYF
TRBV27	TRBD2	NA	TRBJ2-2	TGTGCCAGCAGTCCAACCACATGGGGGACTAGCGTCAACACCGGGGAGCTGTTTTTT	CASSPTTWGTSVNTGELFF
TRBV30	NA	NA	TRBJ2-7	TGTGCCTGGAGCCGGCCCCGGGACCACTCCTACGAGCAGTACTTC	CAWSRPRDHSYEQYF
TRBV2	NA	many	TRBJ2-6	TGTGCCAGCAGTGATGTGGGGGCTCGCCTCTCTGGGGCCAACGTCCTGACTTTC	CASSDVGARLSGANVLTF
TRBV20-1	TRBD1	NA	TRBJ1-2	TGCAGTGCTAGAGACCGGGACAGCCGATATGGCTACACCTTC	CSARDRDSRYGYTF
TRBV11-2	NA	few	TRBJ2-1	TGTGCCAGCAGCTTAGGCCTCGCGAACCCCTACAATGAGCAGTTCTTC	CASSLGLANPYNEQFF
TRBV4-1	NA	NA	TRBJ2-7	TGCGCCAGCAGCCAAGGGGGGCCGGGAAGACCTGACGAGCAGTACTTC	CASSQGGPGRPDEQYF
TRBV13	NA	many	TRBJ2-7	TGTGCCAGCAGCTTAACCGGCGCGGGACAGTGGAAGGAGCAGTACTTC	CASSLTGAGQWKEQYF
TRBV27	TRBD2	NA	TRBJ2-6	TGTGCCAGCAAACCACTAGCGCCTACCTCTGGGGCCAACGTCCTGACTTTC	CASKPLAPTSGANVLTF
TRBV5-4	NA	NA	TRBJ2-7	TGTGCCAGCAGCTTGTTTGGGGGTTCCTACGAGCAGTACTTC	CASSLFGGSYEQYF
TRBV6-2/TRBV6-3	NA	few	TRBJ1-1	TGTGCCAGCAAAGACAGGCAGAACACTGAAGCTTTCTTT	CASKDRQNTEAFF
TRBV12-3/TRBV12-4	NA	NA	TRBJ1-2	TGTGCCAGCAGTTTCTACAGGGCCAATGGCTACACCTTC	CASSFYRANGYTF
TRBV29-1	NA	few	TRBJ2-7	TGCAGCGTTGTGTCAGACCACTCCTACGAGCAGTACTTC	CSVVSDHSYEQYF
TRBV30	TRBD1	NA	TRBJ1-5	TGTGCCTGGAACCGAATCCCGGGACAGGCGTGGGATAGCAATCAGCCCCAGCATTTT	CAWNRIPGQAWDSNQPQHF
TRBV20-1	NA	NA	TRBJ2-5	TGCAGTGCTAGAGATGGGGGCCATACATACCAAGAGACCCAGTACTTC	CSARDGGHTYQETQYF
TRBV27	NA	NA	TRBJ1-4	TGTGCCAGCAACCAACGGGGGCGTCACGAAAAACTGTTTTTT	CASNQRGRHEKLFF
TRBV20-1	NA	few	TRBJ1-4	TGCAGTGCTAGAGGGGCCTTATATGAAAAACTGTTTTTT	CSARGALYEKLFF